The 21 T cell receptor beta chains given below trace back to one sample, sequenced in a study of T cell responses to AZD1222 COVID-19 vaccine. Profiling relied on immunoSEQ multiplex PCR, and the TCRdb table lists in-frame clones only, not all of them. The sample has 95,000 to 150,000 clones, around 87% seen once; the top ten hold 2.5% to 4%. The sequences come from peripheral blood, collected on day 0 of AZD1222 vaccination. The receptors derive from an adult in good health.

The J gene is TRBJ2-7, the V gene TRBV20-1, with D possibly being TRBD1 or TRBD2 (6 bases each). The CDR3 has 11 amino acids. V lost 6 bases and J 7 bases, leaving 13 bases between the germline ends. Germline V gene lookup returns CDR1 DFQATT and CDR2 SNEGSKA (reference sequence). The CDR3 coding sequence is TGCAGTGCCAGGAGGGGGGAGGAGCAGTACTTC. Translated, it gives CSARRGEEQYF.

The CDR3 region is CASSLDSVTQPQHF. As DNA, the CDR3 is TGTGCCAGCAGCTTAGACAGTGTCACCCAGCCCCAGCATTTT. This rearrangement joins TRBV7-9 to TRBJ1-5; no definite D call. V was clipped by 1 base and J by 7 bases, with 11 bases between them. The CDR3 is 14 amino acids. From germline, CDR1 is SEHNR and CDR2 FQNEAQ (reference sequence).

The genes are TRBV11-2 and TRBJ2-7; possible D gene TRBD2, 6 bases. The V gene's germline CDR1 is SGHAT and CDR2 FQNNGV. This CDR3 has 15 residues. Trimming took 3 bases from V and 1 from J, leaving 13 bases between them. CDR3 DNA: TGTGCCAGCAGCTTTTCGGCGGGACTTTCCTACGAGCAGTACTTC. Translated: CASSFSAGLSYEQYF.

The chain carries TRBV5-1 and TRBJ1-1; D perhaps matches TRBD1 (5 bases). V lost 2 bases and J lost 3, with 11 bases in between. The CDR3 totals 14 residues. Germline V gene lookup returns CDR1 SGHRS and CDR2 YFSETQ. CDR3 in amino acids: CASSFPGGDTEAFF. The CDR3 region has the DNA TGCGCCAGCAGCTTTCCCGGGGGGGACACTGAAGCTTTCTTT.

The chain is built from TRBV7-2 and TRBJ1-3; D is unclear. In germline, CDR1 is SGHTA, CDR2 FQGNSA. The CDR3 is 16 amino acids. Deletions cut 3 bases from V and 0 bases from J, with 12 bases between. The CDR3 DNA follows: TGTGCCAGCAGCTTCGCAGGCGGCGCCTCTGGAAACACCATATATTTT. This translates into CASSFAGGASGNTIYF.

Remarks on this clone: Its ends do not fully match the called genes, so a read error is possible. CDR3 residues: CASSPARTGGWF. The CDR3 DNA sequence: TGTGCCAGCAGCCCGGCCCGGACAGGGGGCTGGTTC. This sequence joins TRBV28 and TRBJ1-2, with 11 bases aligning to TRBD1. The length of the CDR3 is 12 residues. Germline V gene data show CDR1 as MDHEN and CDR2 as SYDVKM.

This clone has only one observation. The chain joins TRBV27 to TRBJ2-4; 8 bases are a match to TRBD2. V was clipped by 6 bases and J by 7 bases; unmatched bases: 11. Germline CDR1 MNHEY, CDR2 SMNVEV (reference sequence). The CDR3 length is 15 residues. The CDR3, as DNA: TGTGCCAGCAGCCGGGGAGGGACTAGTGCGAACATTCAGTACTTC. Protein sequence: CASSRGGTSANIQYF.

This chain uses TRBV27 with TRBJ1-2; D may be TRBD1 (6 bases). The length of the CDR3 is 15 residues. V was shortened by 0 bases and J by 7 bases, with 15 bases between the two germline ends. Germline loops: CDR1 MNHEY, CDR2 SMNVEV (reference sequence). CDR3 bases: TGTGCCAGCAGTTTATCGCGGGCAGGGGCGGGTGGCTACACCTTC. The encoded protein is CASSLSRAGAGGYTF.

The gene calls are TRBV14 and TRBJ1-2, with a possible D match to TRBD1 (5 bases). With 4 bases removed from V and 7 bases from J, the gap between germline ends came to 22 bases. The germline CDR1 and CDR2 sequences are SGHDN and FVKESK. The CDR3 is made up of 16 amino acids. CDR3 sequence (DNA): TGTGCCAGCAGCCCTGATCGCGTCTGGAGGGGAATTGGCTACACCTTC. The encoded protein is CASSPDRVWRGIGYTF. Combining the CDR3 with reference TRBV14 and TRBJ1-2 gives the whole variable domain EAGVTQFPSHSVIEKGQTVTLRCDPISGHDNLYWYRRVMGKEIKFLLHFVKESKQDESGMPNNRFLAERTGGTYSTLKVQPAELEDSGVYFCASSPDRVWRGIGYTFGSGTRLTVV.

This clone was detected once. The chain joins TRBV29-1 to TRBJ1-2, with D perhaps TRBD1 (5 bases). Germline CDR1 reads SQVTM; CDR2 reads ANQGSEA. Deletions cut 4 bases from V and 5 bases from J, with 17 bases between. CDR3 length equals 14 residues. CDR3 in amino acids: CSVARVGENYGYTF. The CDR3 DNA sequence: TGCAGCGTTGCCAGGGTAGGTGAAAATTATGGCTACACCTTC.

This clone was seen a few times. The chain uses TRBV5-4 and TRBJ2-3; perhaps TRBD1 as D (6 bases). The V and J ends lost 0 bases and 2 bases respectively, with 10 bases between them. Germline V gene sequence: CDR1 SGHNT, CDR2 YYREEE (reference sequence). CDR3 length: 15 amino acids. Written as DNA, the CDR3 is TGTGCCAGCAGCTTGGCAGGGGTCCTCACAGATACGCAGTATTTT. Translating it yields CASSLAGVLTDTQYF.

This clone has a single count. This chain uses TRBV11-1 with TRBJ2-2; 10 nucleotides match TRBD1. This CDR3 region has 15 residues. Trimming cost V 5 bases and J 7 bases; bases outside gene matches: 7. Germline V CDR1 and CDR2: SGHAT, FQDESV (reference sequence). The CDR3 nucleotides are TGTGCCAGCAGCAACGACAGGGGGCGGAGCGGGGAGCTGTTTTTT. Protein sequence: CASSNDRGRSGELFF. Variable domain in full (rest from reference TRBV11-1 and TRBJ2-2): EAEVAQSPRYKITEKSQAVAFWCDPISGHATLYWYRQILGQGPELLVQFQDESVVDDSQLPKDRFSAERLKGVDSTLKIQPAELGDSAMYLCASSNDRGRSGELFFGEGSRLTVL.

The gene calls are TRBV7-2 and TRBJ1-3; D unclear. Germline values: CDR1 SGHTA, CDR2 FQGNSA. Trimming pared 1 base from V and 2 bases from J, leaving 9 bases between. The CDR3 contains 15 residues. The CDR3 bases are TGTGCCAGCAGCTTAGGGGCCCCGACTGGAAACACCATATATTTT. Translation: CASSLGAPTGNTIYF.

Concerning this clone: A read error may account for a junction end that differs from germline. This chain connects TRBV7-9 to TRBJ2-7; D is undetermined. The CDR3 covers 14 residues. The germline V gene encodes CDR1 SEHNR and CDR2 FQNEAQ (reference sequence). CDR3 coding DNA: TGTGCCAGCAGCTTAGCGGGCGCTCGGAGCCAAGTAGACTTC. Encoded protein: CASSLAGARSQVDF.

This clone has a single count. The chain is built from TRBV9 and TRBJ2-3, with a weak D call TRBD2 (5 bases). Between the trimmed V and J ends, which lost 0 bases and 2 bases, there was a span of 10 bases. The germline CDR1 and CDR2 sequences are SGDLS and YYNGEE. CDR3 length: 15 residues. CDR3 coding DNA: TGTGCCAGCAGCGTAGGAGGGATCCTCACAGATACGCAGTATTTT. Its protein product is CASSVGGILTDTQYF. The variable domain in full, with the rest retrieved from reference TRBV9 and TRBJ2-3, is DSGVTQTPKHLITATGQRVTLRCSPRSGDLSVYWYQQSLDQGLQFLIQYYNGEERAKGNILERFSAQQFPDLHSELNLSSLELGDSALYFCASSVGGILTDTQYFGPGTRLTVL.

This CDR3 is CASSPRQGGGYTF. The DNA for the CDR3 is TGTGCCAGCAGTCCCCGCCAGGGCGGTGGCTACACCTTC. This chain links TRBV12-3 or TRBV12-4 with TRBJ1-2, with a weak D call TRBD1 (5 bases). This CDR3 is 13 amino acids long. The ends were cut back, 5 bases at V and 7 bases at J, with 14 bases in the middle.

The J gene is TRBJ2-3, the V gene TRBV7-3, with TRBD1 as a possible D gene (6 bases). The CDR3 runs 14 residues. Trimming cost V 5 bases and J 5 bases, with 14 bases left between them. Germline values: CDR1 SGHTA, CDR2 FQGTGA. The CDR3 sequence is CASSPRVGGDTQYF. The CDR3, as DNA: TGTGCCAGCAGCCCCCGAGTAGGGGGAGATACGCAGTATTTT.

V usage is TRBV5-1 and J usage is TRBJ2-3, with 11 bases that match TRBD1. Germline V lookup: CDR1 SGHRS, CDR2 YFSETQ. The CDR3 extends over 15 amino acids. With 3 bases clipped from V and 2 bases from J, the junction kept 2 bases outside the gene matches. The CDR3 DNA reads as TGCGCCAGCAGCTCGGGACAGGGGGTCACAGATACGCAGTATTTT. The encoded protein is CASSSGQGVTDTQYF.

The rearrangement links TRBV27 to TRBJ1-1, with 8 bases aligning to TRBD1. V lost 3 bases and J lost 1; bases outside the gene matches: 4. This CDR3 contains 15 residues. In germline, CDR1 is MNHEY, CDR2 SMNVEV (reference sequence). Here the CDR3 DNA reads TGTGCCAGCAGTTTGGCCGGACAGGGGAACACTGAAGCTTTCTTT. Translated: CASSLAGQGNTEAFF.

The chain carries TRBV7-9 and TRBJ2-7; 7 nucleotides line up with TRBD1. This CDR3 spans 18 amino acids. Germline CDR1 reads SEHNR; CDR2 reads FQNEAQ (reference sequence). Trimming cost V 5 bases and J 0 bases; bases outside gene matches: 16. The CDR3 spells CASSPPLTGILSSYEQYF. In nucleotides, the CDR3 is TGTGCCAGCAGCCCGCCGCTGACAGGGATCCTTAGCTCCTACGAGCAGTACTTC.

The rearrangement joins TRBV10-3 to TRBJ1-5, with 9 bases identical to TRBD1. The V segment lost 2 bases and the J segment 4 bases; nucleotides outside the gene matches: 3. The germline gives CDR1 ENHRY, CDR2 SYGVKD. This CDR3 spans 15 amino acids. This chain's CDR3 is CAISEGTGYNQPQHF. CDR3 nucleotide sequence: TGTGCCATCAGTGAGGGGACAGGGTATAATCAGCCCCAGCATTTT.